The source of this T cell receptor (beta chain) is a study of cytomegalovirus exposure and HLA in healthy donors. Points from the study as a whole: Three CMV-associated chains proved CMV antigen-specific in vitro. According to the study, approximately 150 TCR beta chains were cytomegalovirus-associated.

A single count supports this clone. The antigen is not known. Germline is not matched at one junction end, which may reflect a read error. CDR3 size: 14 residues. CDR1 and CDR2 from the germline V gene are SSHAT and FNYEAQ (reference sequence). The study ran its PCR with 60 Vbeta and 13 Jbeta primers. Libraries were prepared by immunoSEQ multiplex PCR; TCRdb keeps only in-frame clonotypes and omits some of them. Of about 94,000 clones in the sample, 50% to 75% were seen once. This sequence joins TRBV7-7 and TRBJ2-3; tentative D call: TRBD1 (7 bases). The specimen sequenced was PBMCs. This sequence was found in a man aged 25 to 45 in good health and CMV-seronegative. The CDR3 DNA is TGTGCTAGCAGCCAGGGGGGTAACACAGATACGCAGTATTTT. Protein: CASSQGGNTDTQYF.